A single sample gave rise to the 11 T cell receptor beta chains below, sequenced in a study of T cells in Graves' hyperthyroidism and ophthalmopathy. Authors of the study amplified TCR beta CDR3 regions from RNA transcripts. The TCR CDR3 first-round RT-PCR relied on the HTBI primer set. MiXCR, run by TCRdb on the multiplex PCR reads, gives a single entry per CDR3 protein. The data show 250,000 to 300,000 distinct CDR3 sequences, with roughly a fifth seen just once and about 40% held by the top ten. The source material was blood. The receptors come from a man aged 50-60 years with Graves' ophthalmopathy.

The rearrangement links TRBV18 to TRBJ2-4, with D unresolved. V lost 4 bases, J lost 1 base, and 11 bases lay in between. CDR1 KGHSH and CDR2 LQKENI come from the germline V gene. The CDR3 consists of 15 residues. DNA for the CDR3: TGTGCCAGCTCACTAGAAAGTGTGGCCAAAAACATTCAGTACTTC. This translates into CASSLESVAKNIQYF.

This clonotype was seen many times. The rearrangement uses TRBV2 and TRBJ2-1; the match to TRBD2 covers 9 bases. Looked up from germline, CDR1 is SNHLY and CDR2 is FYNNEI. The junction had 4 bases not matched to a gene; V was cut back by 7 bases and J by 0 bases. This CDR3 region has 15 residues. The CDR3 sequence: CASIVSGSSYNEQFF. The CDR3 DNA reads TGTGCCAGCATTGTTAGCGGGAGCTCCTACAATGAGCAGTTCTTC.

This chain links TRBV20-1 with TRBJ2-7; D is perhaps TRBD1 (7 bases). V shed 3 bases and J shed 4 bases, with 19 bases lying between them. This CDR3 comprises 15 residues. Germline-derived CDR1 and CDR2 are DFQATT and SNEGSKA (reference sequence). CDR3 loop: CSARAPGAGGYEQYF. For the CDR3, the DNA is TGCAGTGCTAGGGCCCCGGGCGCAGGGGGGTACGAGCAGTACTTC.

The CDR3 DNA is TGTGCCACCAGTGATTTCGGCGGGACTGAGTTAGGTGAGCAGTTCTTC. It codes for CATSDFGGTELGEQFF. The rearrangement uses TRBV24-1 and TRBJ2-1, with D possibly matching TRBD2 (6 bases). V lost 1 base and J lost 9, with 18 bases in between. Germline V lookup: CDR1 KGHDR, CDR2 SFDVKD. The CDR3 totals 16 residues.

This clonotype occurred many times. This rearrangement joins TRBV3-1 to TRBJ2-7; the D is unclear. Germline V CDR1 and CDR2: LGHDT, YNNKEL (reference sequence). V was cut by 3 bases and J by 3 bases, with 9 bases left in between. This CDR3 spans 13 amino acids. CDR3 protein: CASSQLPGYEQYF. CDR3 in DNA: TGTGCCAGCAGCCAGCTGCCTGGCTACGAGCAGTACTTC.

V is TRBV15 and J is TRBJ2-5, with 7 bases matching TRBD2. Germline CDR1 and CDR2: LNHNV and YYDKDF (reference sequence). Losses at the gene ends were 0 bases for V and 1 base for J; bases not matched to a gene: 8. This CDR3 comprises 17 residues. In nucleotides, the CDR3 is TGTGCCACCAGCAGAGATAGCGGGTTGGGAGCCCAAGAGACCCAGTACTTC. Translated, it gives CATSRDSGLGAQETQYF.

This clonotype appeared a few times. This chain uses TRBV25-1 with TRBJ2-5; 13 bases line up with TRBD2. In germline, CDR1 is MGHDK, CDR2 SYGVNS. J was trimmed by 13 bases and V by 3 bases; bases with no gene match: 8. This CDR3 comprises 14 residues. The CDR3 coding sequence is TGTGCCAGCAGTGACCAAGGACTAGCGGGAGTACTGTACTTC. Its translation: CASSDQGLAGVLYF.

V and J are TRBV25-1 and TRBJ1-1, with no clear D. V shed 0 bases and J shed 8 bases, with 7 bases lying between them. Germline-derived CDR1 and CDR2 are MGHDK and SYGVNS. This CDR3 has 12 amino acids. CDR3 residues: CASSEYPREAFF. The DNA of the CDR3 is TGTGCCAGCAGTGAATATCCGAGGGAAGCTTTCTTT.

The chain uses TRBV7-2 and TRBJ2-5; either TRBD1 or TRBD2 may fit D (6 bases each). This CDR3 has 15 residues. Between the trimmed V and J ends, which lost 5 bases and 2 bases, there was a span of 15 bases. The germline V gene has CDR1 SGHTA and CDR2 FQGNSA. The CDR3 region is CASSPTGGWQETQYF. DNA for the CDR3: TGTGCCAGCAGCCCGACAGGAGGGTGGCAAGAGACCCAGTACTTC.

This clonotype was picked up a small number of times. J is TRBJ2-1 and V is TRBV5-1; 11 bases are a match to TRBD2. J lost 15 bases, V lost 0 bases, and 8 bases had no gene match. There are 14 residues in the CDR3. Germline CDR1 and CDR2: SGHRS and YFSETQ. The CDR3 bases are TGCGCCAGCAGCTTGGATATAGCGGGGGGGAGGAGGTTCTTC. Translated: CASSLDIAGGRRFF. Using reference TRBV5-1 and TRBJ2-1 for the parts outside the CDR3, the full variable domain is KAGVTQTPRYLIKTRGQQVTLSCSPISGHRSVSWYQQTPGQGLQFLFEYFSETQRNKGNFPGRFSGRQFSNSRSEMNVSTLELGDSALYLCASSLDIAGGRRFFGPGTRLTVL.

This clonotype occurred many times. This sequence joins TRBV4-2 and TRBJ2-5, with a tentative D call TRBD1 (6 bases). Trimming cost V 5 bases and J 2 bases, with 15 bases left between them. Germline V gives CDR1 LGHNA, CDR2 YNFKEQ. The CDR3 has 15 amino acids. CDR3 loop: CASSFRQGTQETQYF. CDR3 bases: TGTGCCAGCAGCTTCCGGCAGGGGACACAAGAGACCCAGTACTTC.